The T cell receptor beta chain under discussion was sequenced for a study of response to subunit inactivated influenza vaccine. Study results and limitations: T cells newly recruited by each seasonal influenza vaccination are few, the authors suggested.

TCRdb itself ran the RT-PCR reads through MiXCR, one entry per CDR3 protein. Of 650,000 to 800,000 distinct CDR3 sequences listed, approximately 17% are singletons. This clonotype was seen only a few times. What it recognizes is unknown. Germline V gives CDR1 ENHRY, CDR2 SYGVKD. The CDR3 is 16 residues long. The trim removed 3 bases at V and 1 base at J, leaving 7 bases unmatched. The chain couples TRBV10-3 to TRBJ2-5; 8 bases are shared with TRBD2. The sample here was PBMCs from blood, taken roughly 5 days after vaccination. The source is a man aged 45-65 years who received an inactivated influenza vaccine. CDR3 DNA: TGTGCCATCAGTGACTATAGCGGGGTTAGCCAAGAGACCCAGTACTTC. Encoded protein: CAISDYSGVSQETQYF.